A single sample is the source of the 31 T cell receptor beta chains below, sequenced in a study of cytomegalovirus exposure and HLA in healthy donors. PCR amplification relied on 60 Vbeta primers (plus 13 Jbeta primers). Produced via immunoSEQ multiplex PCR; TCRdb's table is partial and in-frame only. In the table there are tens of thousands of clones, around 78% of which are singletons. Specimen: PBMCs. The receptor source for this set is a man in his forties or fifties in good health and CMV-seronegative.

The chain uses TRBV7-2 and TRBJ2-5; 10 bases are shared with TRBD2. The CDR3 loop spans 15 amino acids. Germline V gene lookup returns CDR1 SGHTA and CDR2 FQGNSA. V lost 4 bases and J lost 5; bases outside the gene matches: 7. CDR3 amino acids: CASSSAGGHGETQYF. DNA of the CDR3: TGTGCCAGCAGCTCAGCGGGGGGGCATGGTGAGACCCAGTACTTC.

This chain joins TRBV2 and TRBJ1-1, with 7 bases matching TRBD1. Germline lookup yields CDR1 SNHLY and CDR2 FYNNEI. The V segment lost 10 bases and the J segment 7 bases; nucleotides outside the gene matches: 15. The CDR3 spans 14 residues. The CDR3 loop is CAIQGVGGVFEAFF. The CDR3 DNA sequence: TGTGCCATCCAAGGGGTAGGGGGCGTCTTTGAAGCTTTCTTT.

The rearrangement joins TRBV7-3 to TRBJ1-1, with a possible D match to TRBD1 (6 bases). There are 16 residues in the CDR3. The germline V and J ends were trimmed by 2 bases and 0 bases, with 13 bases remaining between them. Germline loops: CDR1 SGHTA, CDR2 FQGTGA. In DNA, the CDR3 is TGTGCCAGCAGCTTATTTCCAGGGGTCATGAACACTGAAGCTTTCTTT. This translates into CASSLFPGVMNTEAFF.

Only one count was recorded for this clone. The chain has TRBV27 and TRBJ1-2; 7 positions match TRBD1. Trimming cost V 6 bases and J 7 bases; bases outside gene matches: 5. The CDR3 sequence is 12 residues long. CDR1 and CDR2 from the germline V gene are MNHEY and SMNVEV (reference sequence). CDR3 nucleotide sequence: TGTGCCAGCAGCCCTGACAGGGTTGGCTACACCTTC. It specifies CASSPDRVGYTF.

The chain recombines TRBV9 with TRBJ2-1; 7 bases agree with TRBD2. J was trimmed by 8 bases and V by 0 bases; bases with no gene match: 8. The CDR3 contains 15 residues. Germline lookup yields CDR1 SGDLS and CDR2 YYNGEE. CDR3: CASSVEGGSWDEQFF. The CDR3 DNA reads as TGTGCCAGCAGCGTAGAGGGCGGGAGCTGGGATGAGCAGTTCTTC. Combining the CDR3 with reference TRBV9 and TRBJ2-1 gives the whole variable domain DSGVTQTPKHLITATGQRVTLRCSPRSGDLSVYWYQQSLDQGLQFLIQYYNGEERAKGNILERFSAQQFPDLHSELNLSSLELGDSALYFCASSVEGGSWDEQFFGPGTRLTVL.

The chain couples TRBV5-1 to TRBJ1-2, with 7 bases lining up with TRBD1. The CDR3 loop spans 13 amino acids. Germline V gene data show CDR1 as SGHRS and CDR2 as YFSETQ. With 3 bases clipped from V and 8 bases from J, the junction kept 7 bases outside the gene matches. CDR3 bases: TGCGCCAGCAGCTATGGACAGGCACAGGGCTACACCTTC. It yields the protein CASSYGQAQGYTF.

The chain couples TRBV11-3 to TRBJ2-5; 7 bases map to TRBD2. CDR3 size: 16 residues. Germline V gives CDR1 SGHNT, CDR2 YENEEA. V lost 5 bases and J lost 3; bases outside the gene matches: 12. CDR3 DNA sequence: TGTGCCAGCAGCCGACGTTCAGCGGGGCTAAAAGAGACCCAGTACTTC. Protein: CASSRRSAGLKETQYF.

V usage is TRBV19 and J usage is TRBJ1-3; maybe TRBD1 (5 bases). CDR1 and CDR2 (germline): LNHDA, SQIVND (reference sequence). V gave up 2 bases and J gave up 0 bases, with 14 bases separating them. The length of the CDR3 is 17 residues. CDR3 loop: CASSIFGGGTSGNTIYF. CDR3 bases: TGTGCCAGTAGTATATTCGGGGGAGGGACCTCTGGAAACACCATATATTTT.

The rearrangement joins TRBV25-1 to TRBJ1-5; D remains ambiguous. CDR1 and CDR2 from the germline V gene are MGHDK and SYGVNS. The CDR3 has 13 residues. V dropped 7 bases and J dropped 4 bases, with 11 bases sitting between them. The CDR3 here is CASTGSGNQPQHF. CDR3 nucleotides: TGTGCCAGCACTGGGTCGGGGAATCAGCCCCAGCATTTT.

V gene TRBV10-3 combines with J gene TRBJ1-1; D unresolved. With 10 bases removed from V and 2 bases from J, the gap between germline ends came to 11 bases. This CDR3 is built from 12 residues. Germline V gene sequence: CDR1 ENHRY, CDR2 SYGVKD. The CDR3 sequence: CATHGGNTEAFF. The CDR3, as DNA: TGTGCCACCCATGGCGGAAACACTGAAGCTTTCTTT.

The chain is built from TRBV5-1 and TRBJ2-7, with D possibly TRBD1 on 6 matching bases. This CDR3 is 13 amino acids long. Germline assignment: CDR1 SGHRS and CDR2 YFSETQ. The germline V and J ends were trimmed by 5 bases and 2 bases, with 11 bases remaining between them. CDR3: CASSSQGTYEQYF. DNA for the CDR3: TGCGCCAGCAGTTCACAGGGAACCTACGAGCAGTACTTC.

In this sample, this clone turned up a few times. The V and J genes are TRBV30 and TRBJ2-2; TRBD2 is a possible D gene (6 bases). Germline assignment: CDR1 GTSNPN and CDR2 SVGIG (reference sequence). This CDR3 is 17 amino acids long. V was trimmed by 3 bases and J by 2 bases, leaving 19 bases between them. The CDR3 sequence is CAWSVLSGSGNTGELFF. CDR3 DNA sequence: TGTGCCTGGAGCGTCCTATCTGGTAGCGGTAACACCGGGGAGCTGTTTTTT.

The chain couples TRBV30 to TRBJ1-5, with a tentative D call TRBD1 (5 bases). Germline assignment: CDR1 GTSNPN and CDR2 SVGIG (reference sequence). The V end lost 4 bases, the J end lost 4 bases, and 14 bases lay between the germline ends. The CDR3 has 14 residues. The CDR3 region has the DNA TGTGCCTGGAATGCGGGACGGTTAAATCAGCCCCAGCATTTT. This gives the protein CAWNAGRLNQPQHF.

A single count supports this clone. The V call is TRBV7-9, the J call TRBJ1-4; possible D gene TRBD1, 5 bases. V lost 6 bases and J 8 bases, leaving 19 bases between the germline ends. Germline V gene data show CDR1 as SEHNR and CDR2 as FQNEAQ (reference sequence). The CDR3 has 15 amino acids. CDR3: CASRPPIAGKEKLFF. The DNA of the CDR3 is TGTGCCAGCAGGCCGCCTATCGCAGGGAAAGAAAAACTGTTTTTT.

The chain combines TRBV29-1 with TRBJ2-2; 7 nucleotides agree with TRBD1. This CDR3 comprises 15 residues. In germline, CDR1 is SQVTM, CDR2 ANQGSEA. With 1 base clipped from V and 6 bases from J, the junction kept 8 bases outside the gene matches. CDR3 coding DNA: TGCAGCGTTGAAGCTACAGGGACAGCGTCCGGGGAGCTGTTTTTT. Its protein is CSVEATGTASGELFF.

V gene TRBV6-5 combines with J gene TRBJ1-1; 9 bases align to TRBD1. Germline values: CDR1 MNHEY, CDR2 SVGAGI. V shed 5 bases, J shed 0 bases, and the junction held 4 bases outside the gene matches. The CDR3 spans 15 residues. Written as DNA, the CDR3 is TGTGCCAGCAGTCTAGGGACAGGGATGAACACTGAAGCTTTCTTT. This encodes CASSLGTGMNTEAFF.

The V and J genes are TRBV7-6 and TRBJ2-1; 7 bases fit TRBD1. Unmatched junction bases numbered 7, after V lost 4 bases and J lost 4 bases. CDR1 is SGHVS and CDR2 is FNYEAQ in the germline V gene. The CDR3 covers 15 residues. Written as DNA, the CDR3 is TGTGCCAGCAGCTCTTTGACAGGGCCATACAATGAGCAGTTCTTC. This translates into CASSSLTGPYNEQFF.

V usage is TRBV12-5 and J usage is TRBJ2-1; possible D gene TRBD2, 6 bases. The CDR3 is 19 amino acids. The germline V gene has CDR1 LGHNT and CDR2 FRNRAP. Deletions cut 5 bases from V and 4 bases from J, with 27 bases between. The CDR3 region has the DNA TGTGCTAGTGGTCTCTCGCAAGGGCCAGCGGGTTCCCTATACAATGAGCAGTTCTTC. This codes for CASGLSQGPAGSLYNEQFF.

This clone was seen a few times. The junction departs from germline at one end; a sequencing error may be responsible. The chain is built from TRBV7-7 and TRBJ2-3, with 7 bases matching TRBD2. The CDR3 length is 16 residues. From germline, CDR1 is SSHAT and CDR2 FNYEAQ (reference sequence). CDR3 protein: CASSPRLALEGDTQYF. The CDR3 DNA is TGTGCTAGCAGCCCGCGACTAGCCCTGGAAGGAGATACGCAGTATTTT.

This clone occurred once. Germline and junction disagree at one end, which may indicate a read error. The chain joins TRBV10-2 to TRBJ1-1; 7 bases align to TRBD1. Germline CDR1 reads WSHSY; CDR2 reads SAAADI. The CDR3 covers 15 residues. CDR3 nucleotides: TGCGCCAGCAGCGACCCGGGACAGCGGAACACTGAAGCTCTCTTT. This encodes CASSDPGQRNTEALF.

This chain joins TRBV9 and TRBJ2-7; D possibly corresponds to TRBD1 (6 bases). The germline V gene has CDR1 SGDLS and CDR2 YYNGEE. This CDR3 spans 14 amino acids. V was shortened by 9 bases and J by 2 bases, with 18 bases between the two germline ends. This CDR3 reads CATSRGTPPYEQYF. The CDR3 DNA follows: TGTGCCACCTCGAGGGGGACACCTCCCTACGAGCAGTACTTC. The full variable domain, its missing parts supplied by reference TRBV9 and TRBJ2-7, is DSGVTQTPKHLITATGQRVTLRCSPRSGDLSVYWYQQSLDQGLQFLIQYYNGEERAKGNILERFSAQQFPDLHSELNLSSLELGDSALYFCATSRGTPPYEQYFGPGTRLTVT.

The rearrangement links TRBV11-2 to TRBJ2-5, with 13 positions matching TRBD2. The germline gives CDR1 SGHAT, CDR2 FQNNGV. With 5 bases clipped from V and 1 base from J, the junction kept 7 bases outside the gene matches. The CDR3 has 17 amino acids. The DNA for the CDR3 is TGTGCCAGCAGCACGGGTGGACTAGCGGGGGCCCAAGAGACCCAGTACTTC. Amino acid sequence: CASSTGGLAGAQETQYF.

In its sample, this clone was seen once. The chain combines TRBV7-9 with TRBJ1-4; 8 bases agree with TRBD1. The CDR3 is 16 amino acids. V trimming: 3 bases; J trimming: 9 bases; junction bases outside the gene matches: 12. Germline-derived CDR1 and CDR2 are SEHNR and FQNEAQ (reference sequence). The CDR3 DNA is TGTGCCAGCAGCTTGAGTACTAACAGGGGGGTGAAAAAACTGTTTTTT. Translating gives CASSLSTNRGVKKLFF.

CDR3 bases: TGTGCCAGCAGTTCCGCCGGGAGCGGGAATCGCTACGAGCAGTACTTC. Translated, it gives CASSSAGSGNRYEQYF. The V call is TRBV28, the J call TRBJ2-7; 7 nucleotides line up with TRBD2. Germline lookup yields CDR1 MDHEN and CDR2 SYDVKM. With 4 bases clipped from V and 3 bases from J, the junction kept 12 bases outside the gene matches. The CDR3 is 16 amino acids.

The V and J genes are TRBV5-1 and TRBJ1-1; 10 positions match TRBD1. Germline V gene sequence: CDR1 SGHRS, CDR2 YFSETQ. This CDR3 spans 16 amino acids. J gave up 7 bases and V 4 bases, and 13 bases lay outside the gene matches. This chain's CDR3 is CASSPRPGQGSLEAFF. DNA of the CDR3: TGCGCCAGCAGCCCAAGACCGGGACAGGGGTCGCTTGAAGCTTTCTTT.

The chain links TRBV2 to TRBJ2-1; 9 bases match TRBD1. The germline gives CDR1 SNHLY, CDR2 FYNNEI. V was clipped by 9 bases and J by 2 bases; unmatched bases: 8. The CDR3 is 15 residues long. For the CDR3, the DNA is TGTGCCAGTATCTCCGGGACAGGGACCTACAATGAGCAGTTCTTC. This gives the protein CASISGTGTYNEQFF.

This chain connects TRBV7-2 to TRBJ1-1, with D unclear. Trimming removed 0 bases at V and 1 base at J, with 3 bases between. The V gene's germline CDR1 is SGHTA and CDR2 FQGNSA. This CDR3 contains 13 residues. The CDR3 coding sequence is TGTGCCAGCAGCTTAGCAGCGAACACTGAAGCTTTCTTT. This gives the protein CASSLAANTEAFF.

The chain has TRBV19 and TRBJ1-2; weak D call: TRBD1 (6 bases). CDR3 size: 14 residues. CDR1 and CDR2 (germline): LNHDA, SQIVND (reference sequence). Between the trimmed V and J ends, which lost 5 bases and 5 bases, there was a span of 15 bases. CDR3 nucleotide sequence: TGTGCCAGTAGTCCCCGGGGGGCAGGGTATGGCTACACCTTC. This codes for CASSPRGAGYGYTF.

This chain uses TRBV5-5 with TRBJ1-1; D might be TRBD1 (6 bases). CDR1 and CDR2 (germline): SGHKS, YYEKEE (reference sequence). V dropped 0 bases and J dropped 0 bases, with 9 bases sitting between them. The CDR3 runs 15 residues. CDR3 loop: CASSLAWTVNTEAFF. The CDR3 DNA is TGTGCCAGCAGCTTGGCTTGGACAGTGAACACTGAAGCTTTCTTT.

The V and J genes are TRBV5-6 and TRBJ2-1, with D possibly matching TRBD1 (6 bases). Germline-derived CDR1 and CDR2 are SGHDT and YYEEEE. The CDR3 sequence is 15 residues long. Trimming shortened V by 1 base and J by 1 base, and 9 bases separated the two germline ends. The CDR3 here is CASSLRGTSYNEQFF. The CDR3 nucleotides read TGTGCCAGCAGCTTGCGTGGGACATCCTACAATGAGCAGTTCTTC.

V gene TRBV6-5 combines with J gene TRBJ2-1; 10 nucleotides agree with TRBD2. Per the germline V gene, CDR1 is MNHEY and CDR2 is SVGAGI. V lost 4 bases, J lost 4 bases, and 4 bases stayed unmatched. There are 15 residues in the CDR3. The CDR3 here is CASSLTSGTYNEQFF. CDR3 bases: TGTGCCAGCAGTTTAACTAGCGGGACGTACAATGAGCAGTTCTTC.